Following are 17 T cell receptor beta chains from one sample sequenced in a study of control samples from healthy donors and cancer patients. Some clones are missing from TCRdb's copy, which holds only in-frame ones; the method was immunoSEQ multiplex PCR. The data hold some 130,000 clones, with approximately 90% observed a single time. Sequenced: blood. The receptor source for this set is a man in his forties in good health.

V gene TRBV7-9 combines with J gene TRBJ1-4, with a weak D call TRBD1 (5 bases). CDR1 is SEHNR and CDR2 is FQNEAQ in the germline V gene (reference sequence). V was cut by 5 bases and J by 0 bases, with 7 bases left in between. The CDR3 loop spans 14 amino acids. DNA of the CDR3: TGTGCCAGCAGCCAACAGGCAACTAATGAAAAACTGTTTTTT. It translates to CASSQQATNEKLFF.

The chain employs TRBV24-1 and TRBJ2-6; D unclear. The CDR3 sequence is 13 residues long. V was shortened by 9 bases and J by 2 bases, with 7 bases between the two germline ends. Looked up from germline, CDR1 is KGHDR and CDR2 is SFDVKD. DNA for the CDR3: TGTGCCACCTCGGCGGCTGGGGCCAACGTCCTGACTTTC. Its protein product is CATSAAGANVLTF.

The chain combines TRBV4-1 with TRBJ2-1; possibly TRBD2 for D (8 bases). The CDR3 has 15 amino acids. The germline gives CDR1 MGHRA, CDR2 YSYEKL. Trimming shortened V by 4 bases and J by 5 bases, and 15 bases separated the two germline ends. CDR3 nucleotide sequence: TGCGCCAGCAGCCCAGGGGGGCGGGGGGACAATGAGCAGTTCTTC. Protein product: CASSPGGRGDNEQFF.

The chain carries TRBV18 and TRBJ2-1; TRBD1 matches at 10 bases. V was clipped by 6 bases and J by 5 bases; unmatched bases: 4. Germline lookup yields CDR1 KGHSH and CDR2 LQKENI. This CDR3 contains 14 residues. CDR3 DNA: TGTGCCAGCTCCCGGACAGGGGGTAACAATGAGCAGTTCTTC. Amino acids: CASSRTGGNNEQFF.

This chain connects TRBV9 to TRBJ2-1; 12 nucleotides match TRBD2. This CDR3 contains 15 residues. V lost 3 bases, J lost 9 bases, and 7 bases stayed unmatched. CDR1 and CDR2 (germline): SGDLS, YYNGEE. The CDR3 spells CASSGPSGGAGEQFF. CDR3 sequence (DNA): TGTGCCAGCAGCGGACCTAGCGGGGGGGCAGGTGAGCAGTTCTTC.

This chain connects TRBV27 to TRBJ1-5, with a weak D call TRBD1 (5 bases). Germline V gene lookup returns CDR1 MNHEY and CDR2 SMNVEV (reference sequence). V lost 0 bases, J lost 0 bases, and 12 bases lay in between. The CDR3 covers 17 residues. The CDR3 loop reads CASSLSRTPYSNQPQHF. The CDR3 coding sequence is TGTGCCAGCAGTTTATCGAGGACACCTTATAGCAATCAGCCCCAGCATTTT.

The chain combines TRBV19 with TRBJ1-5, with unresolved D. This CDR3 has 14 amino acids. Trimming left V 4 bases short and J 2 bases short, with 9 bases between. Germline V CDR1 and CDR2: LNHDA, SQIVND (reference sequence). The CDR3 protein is CASSNWEGNQPQHF. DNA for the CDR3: TGTGCCAGTAGTAACTGGGAGGGCAATCAGCCCCAGCATTTT. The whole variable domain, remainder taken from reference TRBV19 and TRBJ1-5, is DGGITQSPKYLFRKEGQNVTLSCEQNLNHDAMYWYRQDPGQGLRLIYYSQIVNDFQKGDIAEGYSVSREKKESFPLTVTSAQKNPTAFYLCASSNWEGNQPQHFGDGTRLSIL.

This CDR3 reads CASSQTSGGANEQFF. The CDR3 DNA reads as TGCGCCAGCAGCCAGACTAGCGGGGGGGCGAATGAGCAGTTCTTC. J is TRBJ2-1 and V is TRBV5-1; 14 nucleotides align to TRBD2. Trimming took 4 bases from V and 7 from J; bases not matched to a gene: 4. Germline V gene data show CDR1 as SGHRS and CDR2 as YFSETQ. The CDR3 extends over 15 amino acids.

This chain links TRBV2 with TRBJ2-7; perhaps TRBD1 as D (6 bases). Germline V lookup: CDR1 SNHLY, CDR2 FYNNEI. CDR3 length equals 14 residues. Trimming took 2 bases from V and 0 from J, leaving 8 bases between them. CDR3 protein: CASSEQGLSYEQYF. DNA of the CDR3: TGTGCCAGCAGTGAACAGGGGCTCTCCTACGAGCAGTACTTC.

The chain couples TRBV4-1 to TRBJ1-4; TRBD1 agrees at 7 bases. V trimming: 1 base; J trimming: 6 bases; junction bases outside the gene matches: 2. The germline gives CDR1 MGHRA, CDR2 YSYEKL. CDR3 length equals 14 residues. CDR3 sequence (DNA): TGCGCCAGCAGCCAAGCGCAGGGGGATGAAAAACTGTTTTTT. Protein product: CASSQAQGDEKLFF.

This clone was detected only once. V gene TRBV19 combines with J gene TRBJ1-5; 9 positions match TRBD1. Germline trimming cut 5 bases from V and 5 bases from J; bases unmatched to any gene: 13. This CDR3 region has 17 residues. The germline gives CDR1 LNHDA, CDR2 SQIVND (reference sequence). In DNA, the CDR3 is TGTGCCAGTAGTGCATACCCCGGGACAGGGTGGGATCAGCCCCAGCATTTT. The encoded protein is CASSAYPGTGWDQPQHF.

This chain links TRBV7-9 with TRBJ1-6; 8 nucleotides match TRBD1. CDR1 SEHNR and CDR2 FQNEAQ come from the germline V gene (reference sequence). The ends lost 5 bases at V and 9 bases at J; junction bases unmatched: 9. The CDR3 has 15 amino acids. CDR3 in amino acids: CASSQGGTGGSPLHF. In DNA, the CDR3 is TGTGCCAGCAGCCAGGGGGGGACAGGAGGTTCACCCCTCCACTTT.

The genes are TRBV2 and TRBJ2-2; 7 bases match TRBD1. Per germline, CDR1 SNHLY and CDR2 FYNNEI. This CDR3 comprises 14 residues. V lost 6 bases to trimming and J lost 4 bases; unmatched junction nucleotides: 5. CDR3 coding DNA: TGTGCCAGCAGCGAGACAGGGTTCACCGGGGAGCTGTTTTTT. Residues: CASSETGFTGELFF. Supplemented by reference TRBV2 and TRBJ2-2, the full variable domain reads EPEVTQTPSHQVTQMGQEVILRCVPISNHLYFYWYRQILGQKVEFLVSFYNNEISEKSEIFDDQFSVERPDGSNFTLKIRSTKLEDSAMYFCASSETGFTGELFFGEGSRLTVL.

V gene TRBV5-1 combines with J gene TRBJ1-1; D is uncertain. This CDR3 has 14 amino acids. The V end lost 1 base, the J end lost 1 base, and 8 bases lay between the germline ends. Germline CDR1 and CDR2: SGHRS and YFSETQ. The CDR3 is CASSLLLGNTEAFF. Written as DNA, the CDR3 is TGCGCCAGCAGCTTGTTATTGGGGAACACTGAAGCTTTCTTT. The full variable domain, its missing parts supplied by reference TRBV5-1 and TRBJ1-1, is KAGVTQTPRYLIKTRGQQVTLSCSPISGHRSVSWYQQTPGQGLQFLFEYFSETQRNKGNFPGRFSGRQFSNSRSEMNVSTLELGDSALYLCASSLLLGNTEAFFGQGTRLTVV.

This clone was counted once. The CDR3 spells CASRIERGGPAEQFF. CDR3 coding DNA: TGTGCCAGCAGGATCGAGCGGGGGGGCCCTGCTGAGCAGTTCTTC. This chain connects TRBV6-5 to TRBJ2-1, with 10 nucleotides matching TRBD2. The CDR3 runs 15 residues. Germline loops: CDR1 MNHEY, CDR2 SVGAGI. The V gene end was trimmed by 6 bases and the J gene end by 9 bases; junction bases not matched to a gene: 11.

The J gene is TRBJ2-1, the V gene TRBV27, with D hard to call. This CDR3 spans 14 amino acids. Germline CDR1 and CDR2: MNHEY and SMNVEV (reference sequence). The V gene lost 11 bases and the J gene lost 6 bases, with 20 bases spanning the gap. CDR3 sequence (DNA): TGTGCCCCTCGCCCGAGACACCTCTTCAATGAGCAGTTCTTC. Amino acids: CAPRPRHLFNEQFF.

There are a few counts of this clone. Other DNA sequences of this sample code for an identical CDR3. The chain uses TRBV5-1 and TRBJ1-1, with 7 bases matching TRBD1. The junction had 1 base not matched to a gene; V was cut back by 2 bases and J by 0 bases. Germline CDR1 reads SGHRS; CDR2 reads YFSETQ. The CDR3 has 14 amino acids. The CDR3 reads CASSLTGVNTEAFF. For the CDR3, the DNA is TGCGCCAGCAGCTTAACAGGGGTGAACACTGAAGCTTTCTTT.